Presented here are 17 T cell receptor beta chains from one specimen sequenced in a study of OX40 agonist ivuxolimab in advanced cancers. Using immunoSEQ multiplex PCR, the repertoire was profiled, and TCRdb retains in-frame clones only, with some absent. The sample lists approximately 47,000 clones; roughly 81% were seen once. Sequenced here: CD4+ or CD8+ T cells sorted from blood, sampled in a trial of the OX40 agonist ivuxolimab. The receptors were sampled from an adult with an advanced solid tumor such as melanoma, head and neck, liver or kidney cancer.

In DNA form, the CDR3 reads TGTGCCAGTATTTACAGGGTCGACACCGGGGAGCTGTTTTTT. This encodes CASIYRVDTGELFF. The chain combines TRBV19 with TRBJ2-2; D may be TRBD1 (6 bases). V was pared by 7 bases and J by 3 bases, with 12 bases between. From germline, CDR1 is LNHDA and CDR2 SQIVND (reference sequence). This CDR3 is built from 14 residues. Variable domain in full (rest from reference TRBV19 and TRBJ2-2): DGGITQSPKYLFRKEGQNVTLSCEQNLNHDAMYWYRQDPGQGLRLIYYSQIVNDFQKGDIAEGYSVSREKKESFPLTVTSAQKNPTAFYLCASIYRVDTGELFFGEGSRLTVL.

The genes are TRBV12-5 and TRBJ1-1, with 7 bases lining up with TRBD1. This CDR3 is built from 14 residues. J lost 0 bases, V lost 6 bases, and 4 bases had no gene match. Germline lookup yields CDR1 LGHNT and CDR2 FRNRAP. The CDR3: CASGKDRVNTEAFF. The CDR3 bases are TGTGCTAGTGGGAAAGACAGGGTGAACACTGAAGCTTTCTTT. Combining the CDR3 with reference TRBV12-5 and TRBJ1-1 gives the whole variable domain DARVTQTPRHKVTEMGQEVTMRCQPILGHNTVFWYRQTMMQGLELLAYFRNRAPLDDSGMPKDRFSAEMPDATLATLKIQPSEPRDSAVYFCASGKDRVNTEAFFGQGTRLTVV.

The chain carries TRBV19 and TRBJ2-7; 10 bases are a match to TRBD2. CDR1 and CDR2 (germline): LNHDA, SQIVND (reference sequence). J was trimmed by 0 bases and V by 5 bases; bases with no gene match: 4. The CDR3 is 15 residues long. The CDR3, as DNA: TGTGCCAGTAGTCGTGGACTAGCGGACTCCTACGAGCAGTACTTC. As protein: CASSRGLADSYEQYF.

This clone was counted a few times. The genes are TRBV4-2 and TRBJ2-1; 13 nucleotides match TRBD2. CDR1 LGHNA and CDR2 YNFKEQ come from the germline V gene. This CDR3 comprises 17 residues. The junction had 8 bases not matched to a gene; V was cut back by 5 bases and J by 4 bases. The CDR3: CASSSTSGRSYYNEQFF. In nucleotides, the CDR3 is TGTGCCAGCAGCTCGACTAGCGGGAGGTCGTATTACAATGAGCAGTTCTTC.

This chain connects TRBV7-2 to TRBJ2-7; 9 nucleotides agree with TRBD2. The V gene end was trimmed by 1 base and the J gene end by 6 bases; junction bases not matched to a gene: 7. The CDR3 extends over 15 amino acids. The germline V gene has CDR1 SGHTA and CDR2 FQGNSA. The CDR3, as DNA: TGTGCCAGCAGCTTAGGGCTAGCGGGAATGAGCGAGCAGTACTTC. It codes for CASSLGLAGMSEQYF.

The CDR3 spells CASSQDYDGYNEQFF. CDR3 nucleotide sequence: TGCGCCAGCAGTCAGGACTATGACGGCTACAATGAGCAGTTCTTC. The chain couples TRBV5-1 to TRBJ2-1; TRBD2 might be the D (6 bases). CDR3 length equals 15 residues. Germline lookup yields CDR1 SGHRS and CDR2 YFSETQ. Trimming pared 5 bases from V and 3 bases from J, leaving 15 bases between.

The table lists this clone with a few counts. This rearrangement joins TRBV21-1 to TRBJ1-5; the table's D gene call, TRBD1, was not cross checked with the DNA. TRBV21-1 is assigned pseudogene status. The CDR3 has 17 residues. The CDR3 DNA reads TGTGCCAGCAGCACCCCGAACCCGAACCAGGCTAAGCAGCCCCAGCATTTT. Its translation is CASSTPNPNQAKQPQHF.

The chain couples TRBV2 to TRBJ2-5; no reliable D call. The ends were cut back, 3 bases at V and 1 base at J, with 21 bases in the middle. Looked up from germline, CDR1 is SNHLY and CDR2 is FYNNEI. The CDR3 has 18 residues. CDR3 residues: CASSDGLAGIVIQETQYF. In DNA, the CDR3 is TGTGCCAGCAGTGACGGGTTAGCAGGAATTGTCATCCAAGAGACCCAGTACTTC.

This clone was detected only a few times. This sequence joins TRBV6-5 and TRBJ1-6; a possible D gene is TRBD1 (6 bases). This CDR3 comprises 15 residues. V lost 2 bases to trimming and J lost 7 bases, with 12 bases between them. Germline CDR1 is MNHEY and CDR2 is SVGAGI. Here the CDR3 DNA reads TGTGCCAGCAGTTACGTACAGGGAGGGAATTCACCCCTCCACTTT. It yields the protein CASSYVQGGNSPLHF.

This rearrangement joins TRBV5-1 to TRBJ2-6; no definite D call. The length of the CDR3 is 16 residues. Germline CDR1 reads SGHRS; CDR2 reads YFSETQ. V dropped 1 base and J dropped 0 bases, with 8 bases sitting between them. CDR3 DNA: TGCGCCAGCAGCTTGATAGGAACCTCTGGGGCCAACGTCCTGACTTTC. Its translation is CASSLIGTSGANVLTF.

The chain links TRBV7-8 to TRBJ1-5; D unclear. The ends were cut back, 0 bases at V and 0 bases at J, with 9 bases in the middle. Germline CDR1 and CDR2: SGHVS and FQNEAQ. The CDR3 totals 16 residues. The CDR3 spells CASSLAPEVSNQPQHF. The CDR3, as DNA: TGTGCCAGCAGCTTAGCTCCCGAGGTTAGCAATCAGCCCCAGCATTTT.

This chain joins TRBV7-6 and TRBJ1-5; D not certain. The CDR3 contains 13 residues. Germline V gene data show CDR1 as SGHVS and CDR2 as FNYEAQ. The V and J ends lost 1 base and 3 bases respectively, with 4 bases between them. The CDR3 sequence is CASSLGVNQPQHF. The CDR3 nucleotides are TGTGCCAGCAGCTTAGGGGTCAATCAGCCCCAGCATTTT.

This clone appeared once. The chain has TRBV5-1 and TRBJ1-2; no reliable D call. This CDR3 has 14 amino acids. The germline CDR1 and CDR2 sequences are SGHRS and YFSETQ. V was pared by 2 bases and J by 0 bases, with 8 bases between. The CDR3 nucleotides are TGCGCCAGCAGCTTTGAAAGTCCTAACTATGGCTACACCTTC. Protein sequence: CASSFESPNYGYTF.

This chain uses TRBV14 with TRBJ2-3, with unresolved D. This CDR3 spans 13 amino acids. V lost 1 base to trimming and J lost 6 bases, with 8 bases between them. Germline loops: CDR1 SGHDN, CDR2 FVKESK. CDR3: CASSQVFGDTQYF. In DNA form, the CDR3 reads TGTGCCAGCAGCCAAGTATTCGGGGATACGCAGTATTTT.

This chain connects TRBV7-9 to TRBJ1-5; D gene unclear. V gave up 6 bases and J gave up 0 bases, with 6 bases separating them. There are 13 residues in the CDR3. CDR1 is SEHNR and CDR2 is FQNEAQ in the germline V gene (reference sequence). The CDR3 sequence is CASSDGSNQPQHF. CDR3 nucleotides: TGTGCCAGCAGTGACGGTAGCAATCAGCCCCAGCATTTT.

This chain links TRBV30 with TRBJ2-3; no reliable D call. CDR1 GTSNPN and CDR2 SVGIG come from the germline V gene (reference sequence). This CDR3 is 12 amino acids long. V dropped 2 bases and J dropped 6 bases, with 9 bases sitting between them. CDR3 loop: CAWSPRMDTQYF. CDR3 DNA sequence: TGTGCCTGGAGTCCCCGCATGGATACGCAGTATTTT.

The genes are TRBV7-2 and TRBJ2-7; D gene unclear. This CDR3 is 12 amino acids long. Germline values: CDR1 SGHTA, CDR2 FQGNSA. V was shortened by 1 base and J by 9 bases, with 10 bases between the two germline ends. The CDR3 DNA reads TGTGCCAGCAGCTTAGAAGGCCGACGGCAGTACTTC. This encodes CASSLEGRRQYF.